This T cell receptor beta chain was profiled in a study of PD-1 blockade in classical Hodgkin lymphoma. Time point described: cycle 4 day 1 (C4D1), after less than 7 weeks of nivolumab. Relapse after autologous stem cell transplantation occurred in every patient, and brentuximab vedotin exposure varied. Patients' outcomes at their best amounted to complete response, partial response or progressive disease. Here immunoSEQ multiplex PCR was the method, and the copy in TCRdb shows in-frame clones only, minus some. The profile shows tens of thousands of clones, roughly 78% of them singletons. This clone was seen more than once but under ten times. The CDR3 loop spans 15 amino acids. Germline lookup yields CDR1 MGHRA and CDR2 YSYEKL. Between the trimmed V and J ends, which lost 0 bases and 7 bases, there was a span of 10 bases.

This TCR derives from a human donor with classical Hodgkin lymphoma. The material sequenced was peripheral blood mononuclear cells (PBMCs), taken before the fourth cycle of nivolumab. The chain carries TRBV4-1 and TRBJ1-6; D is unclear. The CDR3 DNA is TGCGCCAGCAGCCAAGATGGGGTGGACAATTCACCCCTCCACTTT. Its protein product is CASSQDGVDNSPLHF.